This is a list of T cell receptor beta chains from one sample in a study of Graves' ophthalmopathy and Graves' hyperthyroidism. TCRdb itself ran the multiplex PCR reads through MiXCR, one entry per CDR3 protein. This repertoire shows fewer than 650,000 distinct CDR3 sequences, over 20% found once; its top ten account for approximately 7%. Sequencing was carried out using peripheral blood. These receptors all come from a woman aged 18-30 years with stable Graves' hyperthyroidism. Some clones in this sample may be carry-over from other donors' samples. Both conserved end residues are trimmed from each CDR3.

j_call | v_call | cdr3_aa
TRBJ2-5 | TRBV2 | ASEVGSQETQY
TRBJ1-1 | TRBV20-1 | SASVSSNTEAF
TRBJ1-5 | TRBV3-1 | ASSHRARNQPQH
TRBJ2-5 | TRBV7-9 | ASSLSLAGGKETQY
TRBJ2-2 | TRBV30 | AWKDKPNTGELF
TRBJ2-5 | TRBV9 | ASSSRDFLETQY
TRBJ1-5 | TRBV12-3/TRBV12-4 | ASSSWGDQPQH
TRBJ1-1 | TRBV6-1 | ASRGPGPAWTEAF
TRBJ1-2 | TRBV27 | ASSLIGGHYGYT
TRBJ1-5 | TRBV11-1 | ASSTSSGYGLSNQPQH
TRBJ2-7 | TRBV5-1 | ASSQGTGGSYYEQY
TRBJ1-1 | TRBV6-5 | ASSYHSLQGPLGAF
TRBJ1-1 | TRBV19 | ASSIPGIPEAF
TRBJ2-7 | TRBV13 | ASSLEQAGYEQY
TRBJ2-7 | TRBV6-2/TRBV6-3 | ASSYSISGSLYEQY
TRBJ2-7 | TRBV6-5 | ASSFSGPTYEQY
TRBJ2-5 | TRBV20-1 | SARGGRELETQY
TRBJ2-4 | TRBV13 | ASSPGGQDIQY
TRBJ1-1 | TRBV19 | ASSRRGTFNTEAF
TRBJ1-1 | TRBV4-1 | ASSQGLQGVYGEAF
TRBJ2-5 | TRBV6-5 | ASSYFGGKGTQY
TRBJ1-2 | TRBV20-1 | SGGQAFNYGYT
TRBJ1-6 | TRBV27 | ASSLRPRGTNSPLH
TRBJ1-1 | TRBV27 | ASSPRRMVRNTDAF
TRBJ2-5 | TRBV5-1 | ASSLGRGGSYQETQY
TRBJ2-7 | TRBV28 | ASSHQSRGSYEQY
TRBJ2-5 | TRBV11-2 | ASSFIGETQY
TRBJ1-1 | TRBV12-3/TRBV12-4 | ASSPRTGVDTEAF
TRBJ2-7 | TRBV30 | AWSWQGGREQY
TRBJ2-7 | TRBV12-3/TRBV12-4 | ASSLRSQGPYEQY
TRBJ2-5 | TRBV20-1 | SARRYEETQY
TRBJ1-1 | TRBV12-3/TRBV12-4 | ASQPTVYTEAF
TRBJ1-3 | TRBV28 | ASSPAVSQNTIY
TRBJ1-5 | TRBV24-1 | ATSETGDQPQH
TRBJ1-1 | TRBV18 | ASSPPMGQRNTEAF
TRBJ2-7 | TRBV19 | ASSMGPTYEQY
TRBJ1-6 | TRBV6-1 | ASSVDPGNSPLH
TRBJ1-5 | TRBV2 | ASSDMRNQPQH
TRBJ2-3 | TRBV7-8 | ASSSIAGDTQY
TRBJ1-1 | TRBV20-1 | SAPPGGRTEAF
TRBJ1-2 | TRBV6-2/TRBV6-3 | ASSYSHTVDGYT
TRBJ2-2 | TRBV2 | ASTASATGELF
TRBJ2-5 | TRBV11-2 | ASSVERWGRETQY
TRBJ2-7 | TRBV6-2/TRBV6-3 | ASSSLPSREQY
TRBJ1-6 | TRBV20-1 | SARPGGRSPLH
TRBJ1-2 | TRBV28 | ASSKDRELGYT
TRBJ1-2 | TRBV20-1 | SVPTDGTTNYGYT
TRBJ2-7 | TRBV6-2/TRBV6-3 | ASSYAPGSGGTEQY
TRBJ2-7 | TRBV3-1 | ASSQVGVTSGRSYEQY
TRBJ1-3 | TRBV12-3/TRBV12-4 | ASIPNGNTIY
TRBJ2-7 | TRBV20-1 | SARDHARAARFYEQY